This T cell receptor (beta chain) appears in the sequencing data of a study of shared clonotypes between healthy human individuals. There are a few counts of this clone. Deep-level running was used for the assay. Libraries were prepared by immunoSEQ multiplex PCR; TCRdb keeps only in-frame clonotypes and omits some of them. Counted here are 2 million to 3 million clones, 80% to 95% occurring once; the ten biggest clones make up 0.35% to 0.45%. This CDR3 is built from 14 residues. CDR1 is GTSNPN and CDR2 is SVGIG in the germline V gene (reference sequence). V was pared by 6 bases and J by 5 bases, with 16 bases between.

The specimen was naive CD4+ T cells from PBMCs. Regarding subset: CD45RA+ positively selected. The chain has TRBV30 and TRBJ2-2; a weak D match, TRBD2 (6 bases). The receptor's source is a young man in good health. Some clones in this sample may be carry-over from other donors' samples. The CDR3 DNA sequence: TGTGCCTGCTCCTCCGGGACTTCGACCGGGGAGCTGTTTTTT. This codes for CACSSGTSTGELFF.